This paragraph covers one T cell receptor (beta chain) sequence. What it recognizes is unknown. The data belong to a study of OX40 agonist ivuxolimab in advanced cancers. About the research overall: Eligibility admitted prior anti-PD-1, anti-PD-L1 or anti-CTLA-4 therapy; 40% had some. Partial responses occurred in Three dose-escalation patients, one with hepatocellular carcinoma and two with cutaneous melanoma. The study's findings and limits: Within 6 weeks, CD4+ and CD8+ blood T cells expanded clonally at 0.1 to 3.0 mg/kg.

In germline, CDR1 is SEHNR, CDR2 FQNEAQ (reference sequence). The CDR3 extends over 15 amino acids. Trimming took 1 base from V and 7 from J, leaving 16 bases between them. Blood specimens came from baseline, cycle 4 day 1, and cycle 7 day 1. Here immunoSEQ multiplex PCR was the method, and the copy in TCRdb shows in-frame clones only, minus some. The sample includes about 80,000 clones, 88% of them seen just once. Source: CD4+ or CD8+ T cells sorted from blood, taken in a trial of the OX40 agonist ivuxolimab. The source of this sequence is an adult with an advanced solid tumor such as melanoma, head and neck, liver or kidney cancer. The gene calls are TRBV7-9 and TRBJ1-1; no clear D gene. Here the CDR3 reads CASSLVVAAVDEAFF. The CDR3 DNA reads TGTGCCAGCAGCTTAGTGGTAGCGGCAGTTGATGAAGCTTTCTTT.